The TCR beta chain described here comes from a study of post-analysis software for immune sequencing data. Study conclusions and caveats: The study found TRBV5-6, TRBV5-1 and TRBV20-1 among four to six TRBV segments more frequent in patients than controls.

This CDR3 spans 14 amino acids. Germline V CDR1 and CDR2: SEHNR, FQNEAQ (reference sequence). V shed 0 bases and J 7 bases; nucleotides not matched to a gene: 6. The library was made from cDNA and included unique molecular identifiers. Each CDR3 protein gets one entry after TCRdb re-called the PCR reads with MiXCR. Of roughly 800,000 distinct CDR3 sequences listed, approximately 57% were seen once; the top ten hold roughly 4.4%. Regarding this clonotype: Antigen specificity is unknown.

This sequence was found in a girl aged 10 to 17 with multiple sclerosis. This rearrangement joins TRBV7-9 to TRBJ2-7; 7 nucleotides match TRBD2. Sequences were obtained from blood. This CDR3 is CASSLASGQREQYF. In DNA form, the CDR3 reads TGTGCCAGCAGCTTAGCTAGCGGGCAACGGGAGCAGTACTTC.